Reported below is one T cell receptor (beta chain). Its target is not known. TCRdb redid the calling of the reads with MiXCR, one entry per CDR3 protein. The table shows under 850,000 distinct CDR3 sequences, with 35% to 40% occurring only once. The data are from a study of T cell repertoires in cytomegalovirus infection. Study as a whole: The public TCR beta signatures pointed to both CMV infection and matching HLA type. General study points: Summed public TCR beta family frequency identified CMV carriers bearing the relevant HLA.

The V end lost 4 bases, the J end lost 8 bases, and 14 bases lay between the germline ends. CDR1 and CDR2 (germline): MDHEN, SYDVKM. The CDR3 has 14 residues. The sequenced sample consisted of PBMCs. The rearrangement links TRBV28 to TRBJ1-4; weak D call: TRBD1 (6 bases). This clonotype originated in a human donor in good health (CMV status not recorded). Some clones in this sample may be carry-over from other donors' samples. The DNA of the CDR3 is TGTGCCAGCAGTTCCGCAGGGGCTGGAGAAAAACTGTTTTTT. Its translation: CASSSAGAGEKLFF. The whole variable domain, remainder taken from reference TRBV28 and TRBJ1-4, is DVKVTQSSRYLVKRTGEKVFLECVQDMDHENMFWYRQDPGLGLRLIYFSYDVKMKEKGDIPEGYSVSREKKERFSLILESASTNQTSMYLCASSSAGAGEKLFFGSGTQLSVL.